Shown below are 26 T cell receptor beta chains from a single sample sequenced in a study of early T cells in non-severe SARS-CoV-2 infection. TCRdb independently ran MiXCR on the 5' RACE reads; one entry per CDR3 protein. Altogether approximately 28,000 distinct CDR3 sequences are present, about 3.8% being singletons, with the ten largest covering 5% to 7.5%. Sequencing used whole blood. Source of these receptors: an adult who was a healthcare worker with PCR-confirmed SARS-CoV-2 infection or an uninfected control (not recorded which).

Many counts were recorded for this clonotype. The chain has TRBV3-1 and TRBJ2-1; 7 bases align to TRBD2. The CDR3 is made up of 15 amino acids. Germline V gene sequence: CDR1 LGHDT, CDR2 YNNKEL (reference sequence). Unmatched junction bases numbered 12, after V lost 4 bases and J lost 9 bases. CDR3 in amino acids: CASSLTSLQGSEQFF. The DNA for the CDR3 is TGTGCCAGCAGCCTGACTAGCCTCCAAGGCTCTGAGCAGTTCTTC.

The chain combines TRBV10-3 with TRBJ2-1; D gene ambiguous. The CDR3 contains 14 residues. V was cut by 1 base and J by 5 bases, with 9 bases left in between. From germline, CDR1 is ENHRY and CDR2 SYGVKD. The CDR3 spells CAISEFNANNEQFF. For the CDR3, the DNA is TGTGCCATCAGTGAGTTTAACGCAAACAATGAGCAGTTCTTC.

Ten or more counts support this clonotype. The chain combines TRBV20-1 with TRBJ1-2; weak D call: TRBD1 (5 bases). The germline CDR1 and CDR2 sequences are DFQATT and SNEGSKA (reference sequence). Trimming removed 6 bases at V and 4 bases at J, with 12 bases between. The length of the CDR3 is 12 residues. CDR3 in DNA: TGCAGTGCCCGGGACGGAGGCTATGGCTACACCTTC. It is translated as CSARDGGYGYTF.

This clonotype was counted ten times or more. This sequence joins TRBV24-1 and TRBJ2-1; TRBD2 agrees at 8 bases. This CDR3 contains 14 residues. V shed 3 bases, J shed 5 bases, and the junction held 2 bases outside the gene matches. Germline CDR1 and CDR2: KGHDR and SFDVKD. The CDR3 sequence is CATSDERENNEQFF. Written as DNA, the CDR3 is TGTGCCACCAGTGATGAGCGGGAGAACAATGAGCAGTTCTTC.

This clonotype appeared many times. The genes are TRBV18 and TRBJ1-4, with a tentative D call TRBD1 (5 bases). CDR1 and CDR2 (germline): KGHSH, LQKENI. The CDR3 sequence is 14 residues long. Between the trimmed V and J ends, which lost 3 bases and 7 bases, there was a span of 12 bases. CDR3 in amino acids: CASSPTRGTEKLFF. CDR3 coding DNA: TGTGCCAGCTCACCTACCCGGGGGACTGAAAAACTGTTTTTT.

This sequence joins TRBV11-2 and TRBJ2-1; no firm D call. Trimming took 5 bases from V and 3 from J, leaving 5 bases between them. CDR1 is SGHAT, CDR2 FQNNGV, per germline. The CDR3 length is 12 residues. DNA for the CDR3: TGTGCCAGCAGCGCTAGCTACAATGAGCAGTTCTTC. Translated: CASSASYNEQFF.

This clonotype was observed at least ten times. The chain's CDR3 is CSASQGFQETQYF. CDR3 coding DNA: TGCAGTGCTAGTCAGGGTTTCCAAGAGACCCAGTACTTC. This chain uses TRBV20-1 with TRBJ2-5, with a weak D call TRBD1 (5 bases). The germline gives CDR1 DFQATT, CDR2 SNEGSKA (reference sequence). The CDR3 loop spans 13 amino acids. V gave up 3 bases and J gave up 1 base, with 9 bases separating them.

This clonotype was recorded at least ten times. V is TRBV7-3 and J is TRBJ1-1; D unclear. The CDR3 spans 13 residues. The germline gives CDR1 SGHTA, CDR2 FQGTGA. The ends were cut back, 3 bases at V and 1 base at J, with 6 bases in the middle. The CDR3 sequence: CASSFRGNTEAFF. DNA for the CDR3: TGTGCCAGCAGCTTTCGAGGGAACACTGAAGCTTTCTTT.

A remark on this clonotype: A much larger clone lies one base from this, so it may be a read error. The chain is built from TRBV7-2 and TRBJ2-3; D perhaps matches TRBD2 (6 bases). Trimming left V 5 bases short and J 7 bases short, with 19 bases between. Per the germline V gene, CDR1 is SGHTA and CDR2 is FQGNSA. This CDR3 has 15 amino acids. CDR3 nucleotide sequence: TGTGCCAGCAGCCGAATGGGAGTAGCGGAGCATACGCAGTATTTT. It yields the protein CASSRMGVAEHTQYF.

This clonotype was recorded at least ten times. V and J are TRBV29-1 and TRBJ1-1; D gene uncertain. Trimming took off 5 bases at V and 4 bases at J, with 14 bases between the two ends. The germline V gene has CDR1 SQVTM and CDR2 ANQGSEA. The CDR3 runs 13 residues. The chain's CDR3 is CSVQASSGTEAFF. The CDR3 region has the DNA TGCAGCGTTCAGGCCAGTTCGGGCACTGAAGCTTTCTTT.

In its sample, this clonotype was seen many times. This chain uses TRBV3-1 with TRBJ2-7; D may be TRBD1 or TRBD2 (5 bases each). The germline gives CDR1 LGHDT, CDR2 YNNKEL (reference sequence). The length of the CDR3 is 16 residues. Deletions cut 3 bases from V and 5 bases from J, with 20 bases between. The CDR3 DNA reads TGTGCCAGCAGCCAGGCGCTAGCTGGGGCCTTGGACGAGCAGTACTTC. It specifies CASSQALAGALDEQYF.

This clonotype was detected ten times or more. This chain uses TRBV5-1 with TRBJ2-7, with 10 bases aligning to TRBD2. The trim removed 2 bases at V and 4 bases at J, leaving 6 bases unmatched. In germline, CDR1 is SGHRS, CDR2 YFSETQ. The CDR3 is 15 residues long. This CDR3 reads CASSLLASGRYEQYF. CDR3 DNA sequence: TGCGCCAGCAGCTTACTCGCTAGCGGGAGATACGAGCAGTACTTC.

This clonotype was seen only a few times. The chain links TRBV11-1 to TRBJ1-1, with TRBD1 identical over 8 bases. There are 14 residues in the CDR3. Germline values: CDR1 SGHAT, CDR2 FQDESV (reference sequence). J gave up 5 bases and V 4 bases, and 6 bases lay outside the gene matches. CDR3 region: CASSWGRGQTEAFF. The CDR3 DNA sequence: TGTGCCAGCAGCTGGGGCAGGGGGCAAACTGAAGCTTTCTTT.

This clonotype showed up just a few times. V is TRBV3-1 and J is TRBJ2-5; maybe TRBD1 (6 bases). Germline CDR1 and CDR2: LGHDT and YNNKEL (reference sequence). V lost 4 bases, J lost 10 bases, and 13 bases lay in between. CDR3 length equals 12 residues. The CDR3 protein is CASSRERQDQYF. DNA for the CDR3: TGTGCCAGCAGCCGGGAAAGACAGGACCAGTACTTC.

Many counts were recorded for this clonotype. V is TRBV7-6 and J is TRBJ1-1; D may be TRBD1 (5 bases). The CDR3 extends over 15 amino acids. V gave up 6 bases and J gave up 2 bases, with 16 bases separating them. Germline assignment: CDR1 SGHVS and CDR2 FNYEAQ. CDR3 in amino acids: CASSLRDAQNTEAFF. The CDR3 DNA reads TGTGCCAGCAGTCTAAGGGACGCACAAAACACTGAAGCTTTCTTT. The full variable domain, in which reference TRBV7-6 and TRBJ1-1 provide the parts outside the CDR3, is GAGVSQSPRYKVTKRGQDVALRCDPISGHVSLYWYRQALGQGPEFLTYFNYEAQQDKSGLPNDRFSAERPEGSISTLTIQRTEQRDSAMYRCASSLRDAQNTEAFFGQGTRLTVV.

This clonotype was observed at least ten times. The chain recombines TRBV9 with TRBJ1-6; D is uncertain. Germline CDR1 is SGDLS and CDR2 is YYNGEE. The V and J ends lost 4 bases and 8 bases respectively, with 16 bases between them. This CDR3 contains 15 residues. CDR3 sequence: CASSPDVGWDSPLHF. CDR3 sequence (DNA): TGTGCCAGCAGCCCAGACGTAGGTTGGGATTCACCCCTCCACTTT. The full variable domain, completed using reference TRBV9 and TRBJ1-6, is DSGVTQTPKHLITATGQRVTLRCSPRSGDLSVYWYQQSLDQGLQFLIQYYNGEERAKGNILERFSAQQFPDLHSELNLSSLELGDSALYFCASSPDVGWDSPLHFGNGTRLTVT.

This clonotype was recorded many times. The chain uses TRBV20-1 and TRBJ2-7; possible D gene TRBD1, 5 bases. CDR3 length: 13 residues. V was pared by 0 bases and J by 3 bases, with 9 bases between. Germline CDR1 reads DFQATT; CDR2 reads SNEGSKA (reference sequence). The CDR3: CSARDAGIYEQYF. The CDR3 DNA follows: TGCAGTGCTAGAGACGCAGGGATCTACGAGCAGTACTTC.

This clonotype was counted at least ten times. The chain uses TRBV12-3 or TRBV12-4 and TRBJ2-6; D not certain. The V and J ends lost 7 bases and 7 bases respectively, with 11 bases between them. The CDR3 totals 13 residues. In DNA, the CDR3 is TGTGCCAGCACCCCTACCGCAGCCAACGTCCTGACTTTC. Translating gives CASTPTAANVLTF.

This clonotype was seen a few times. J is TRBJ2-4 and V is TRBV20-1, with D perhaps TRBD1 (6 bases). The ends were cut back, 5 bases at V and 3 bases at J, with 14 bases in the middle. The CDR3 runs to 14 residues. The germline gives CDR1 DFQATT, CDR2 SNEGSKA (reference sequence). DNA of the CDR3: TGCAGTGCTGGCGGCAGGGGAGACAAAAACATTCAGTACTTC. Its translation: CSAGGRGDKNIQYF.

This clonotype was detected ten times or more. The chain links TRBV7-2 to TRBJ1-1, with D possibly TRBD1 on 6 matching bases. Germline V gene lookup returns CDR1 SGHTA and CDR2 FQGNSA. V was pared by 1 base and J by 5 bases, with 17 bases between. The length of the CDR3 is 16 residues. This chain's CDR3 is CASSLDRSGAGTEAFF. The CDR3, as DNA: TGTGCCAGCAGCTTAGACAGATCAGGGGCAGGGACTGAAGCTTTCTTT.

This clonotype was counted many times. The rearrangement joins TRBV7-3 to TRBJ2-5; D not resolved. Deletions cut 0 bases from V and 1 base from J, with 12 bases between. The length of the CDR3 is 16 residues. Germline V gene data show CDR1 as SGHTA and CDR2 as FQGTGA. The CDR3 reads CASSLTGRRSQETQYF. In nucleotides, the CDR3 is TGTGCCAGCAGCTTAACCGGCAGAAGATCCCAAGAGACCCAGTACTTC.

This clonotype was seen repeatedly, ten times or more. The chain combines TRBV5-1 with TRBJ1-1, with D unclear. CDR1 is SGHRS and CDR2 is YFSETQ in the germline V gene. CDR3 size: 14 residues. With 0 bases removed from V and 1 base from J, the gap between germline ends came to 7 bases. CDR3 nucleotide sequence: TGCGCCAGCAGCTTGGATTGGGGGAACACTGAAGCTTTCTTT. Its protein product is CASSLDWGNTEAFF.

The gene calls are TRBV30 and TRBJ1-1, with D perhaps matching TRBD1 (5 bases). CDR1 and CDR2 (germline): GTSNPN, SVGIG (reference sequence). CDR3 length: 12 residues. V was clipped by 1 base and J by 4 bases, with 7 bases between them. The CDR3 here is CAWSGTRTEAFF. CDR3 in DNA: TGTGCCTGGAGTGGGACACGCACTGAAGCTTTCTTT.

This clonotype was detected many times. The chain is built from TRBV20-1 and TRBJ2-3, with D possibly called TRBD1 or TRBD2 (6 bases each). The CDR3 runs to 13 residues. Germline loops: CDR1 DFQATT, CDR2 SNEGSKA (reference sequence). CDR3 nucleotides: TGCACCACCTCGGGGGCTAGCACAGATACGCAGTATTTT. The encoded protein is CTTSGASTDTQYF.

This clonotype was recorded at least ten times. This chain uses TRBV29-1 with TRBJ2-5, with 12 bases fitting TRBD2. Unmatched junction bases numbered 5, after V lost 8 bases and J lost 4 bases. From germline, CDR1 is SQVTM and CDR2 ANQGSEA. The CDR3 is 13 residues long. CDR3 protein: CSPRLAGAETQYF. The CDR3 region has the DNA TGCAGCCCCCGACTAGCGGGAGCAGAGACCCAGTACTTC. Supplemented by reference TRBV29-1 and TRBJ2-5, the full variable domain reads SAVISQKPSRDICQRGTSLTIQCQVDSQVTMMFWYRQQPGQSLTLIATANQGSEATYESGFVIDKFPISRPNLTFSTLTVSNMSPEDSSIYLCSPRLAGAETQYFGPGTRLLVL.

This clonotype was observed at least ten times. The chain couples TRBV7-2 to TRBJ1-2; no clear D. The CDR3 length is 13 residues. V lost 1 base and J lost 7, with 10 bases in between. The germline gives CDR1 SGHTA, CDR2 FQGNSA. The CDR3 here is CASSLERGGGYTF. CDR3 sequence (DNA): TGTGCCAGCAGCTTAGAACGGGGAGGTGGCTACACCTTC. Combining the CDR3 with reference TRBV7-2 and TRBJ1-2 gives the whole variable domain GAGVSQSPSNKVTEKGKDVELRCDPISGHTALYWYRQSLGQGLEFLIYFQGNSAPDKSGLPSDRFSAERTGGSVSTLTIQRTQQEDSAVYLCASSLERGGGYTFGSGTRLTVV.